This TCR beta chain was identified in a study of T cell repertoires in cytomegalovirus infection. As for the study in general: Shared public TCR beta signatures pointed to both CMV infection and a matching HLA type.

The study's findings and limits: Identification of carriers of CMV plus the relevant HLA was achieved through cumulative public TCR beta family frequency. What dominated the ex vivo response were HLA-C-restricted CMV-specific TCR beta clonotypes.

TCRdb re-called the reads through MiXCR, storing one row per CDR3 protein. The table lists approximately 190,000 distinct CDR3 sequences, 8% to 10% of them singletons, with about 4.6% in the top ten. With V trimmed by 6 bases and J by 4 bases, 9 bases remained unmatched. This CDR3 is 15 amino acids long. This clonotype occurred a few times. Its antigen is unknown. This chain connects TRBV12-3 or TRBV12-4 to TRBJ2-1, with 7 bases lining up with TRBD2. The sample taken for sequencing was PBMCs. This receptor was identified in a human donor in good health (CMV status not recorded). Some clones in this sample may be carry-over from other donors' samples. The CDR3 region is CASRDSGLEYNEQFF. The CDR3 DNA is TGTGCCAGCAGGGACTCCGGACTAGAGTACAATGAGCAGTTCTTC.